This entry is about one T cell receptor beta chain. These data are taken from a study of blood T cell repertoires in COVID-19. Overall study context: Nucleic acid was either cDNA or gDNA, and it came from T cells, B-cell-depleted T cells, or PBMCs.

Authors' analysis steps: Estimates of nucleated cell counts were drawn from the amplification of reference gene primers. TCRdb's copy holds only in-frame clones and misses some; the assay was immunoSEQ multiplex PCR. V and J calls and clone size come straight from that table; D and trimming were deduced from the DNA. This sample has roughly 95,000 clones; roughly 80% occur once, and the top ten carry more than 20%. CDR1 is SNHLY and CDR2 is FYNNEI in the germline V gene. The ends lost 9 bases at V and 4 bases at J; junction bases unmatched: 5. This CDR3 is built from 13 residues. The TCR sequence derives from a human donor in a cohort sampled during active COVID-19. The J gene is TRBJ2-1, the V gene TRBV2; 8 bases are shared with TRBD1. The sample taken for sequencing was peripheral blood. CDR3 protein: CASWTGMYNEQFF. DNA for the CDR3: TGTGCCAGTTGGACAGGGATGTACAATGAGCAGTTCTTC.